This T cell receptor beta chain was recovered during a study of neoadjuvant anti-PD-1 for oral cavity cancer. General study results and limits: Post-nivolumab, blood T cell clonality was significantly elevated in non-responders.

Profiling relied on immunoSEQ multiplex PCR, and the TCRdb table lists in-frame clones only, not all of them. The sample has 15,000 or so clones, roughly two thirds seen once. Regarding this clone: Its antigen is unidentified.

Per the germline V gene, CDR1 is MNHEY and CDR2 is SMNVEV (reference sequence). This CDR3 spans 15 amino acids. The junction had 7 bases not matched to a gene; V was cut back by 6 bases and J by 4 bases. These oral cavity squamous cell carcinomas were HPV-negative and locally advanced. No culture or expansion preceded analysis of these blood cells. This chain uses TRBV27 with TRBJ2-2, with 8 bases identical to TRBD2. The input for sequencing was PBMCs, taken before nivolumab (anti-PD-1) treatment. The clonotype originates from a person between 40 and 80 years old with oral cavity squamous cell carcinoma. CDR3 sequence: CASSPGGVGTGELFF. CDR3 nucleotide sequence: TGTGCCAGCAGCCCCGGGGGGGTGGGCACCGGGGAGCTGTTTTTT.